A selection of T cell receptor beta chains follows, all from one sample in a study of cytotoxic CD8 clonotypes in ibrutinib-treated CLL. Generated by immunoSEQ multiplex PCR, the TCRdb table keeps only in-frame clones and is missing some. The sample has approximately 80,000 clones, about 86% seen once. The specimen comprised PBMCs, sampled before ibrutinib treatment. These receptors came from a human donor with chronic lymphocytic leukemia. CDR3s include the opening cysteine and the closing phenylalanine or tryptophan. D genes are given only for firm matches. Clone size appears in some rows only: once, few, many, or a class for an expanded clone.

abundance	v_gene	d_gene	j_gene	CDR3aa	CDR3nt
.	TRBV30	TRBD1	TRBJ1-5	CAWSVNRGGQPQHF	TGTGCCTGGAGTGTGAACAGGGGTGGGCAGCCCCAGCATTTT
few	TRBV7-7	TRBD1	TRBJ1-1	CASSTGQGAMNTEAFF	TGTGCTAGCAGTACGGGACAGGGGGCGATGAACACTGAAGCTTTCTTT
.	TRBV15	.	TRBJ1-2	CATSRAFSDTANYGYTF	TGTGCCACCAGCAGAGCCTTCTCCGACACTGCTAACTATGGCTACACCTTC
.	TRBV7-3	.	TRBJ2-2	CASSPRGRGGELFF	TGTGCCAGCAGCCCCAGAGGGCGAGGCGGGGAGCTGTTTTTT
.	TRBV6-5	.	TRBJ2-5	CASSYVGGQETQYF	TGTGCCAGCAGTTACGTAGGGGGCCAAGAGACCCAGTACTTC
few	TRBV5-4	.	TRBJ1-2	CASSFTGTINYGYTF	TGTGCCAGCAGTTTTACAGGGACGATTAACTATGGCTACACCTTC
.	TRBV5-1	.	TRBJ2-1	CASSLPPSYNEQFF	TGCGCCAGCAGCTTGCCTCCCTCCTACAATGAGCAGTTCTTC
.	TRBV5-4	.	TRBJ1-1	CASSLWGLGNTEAFF	TGTGCCAGCAGCTTGTGGGGGCTCGGGAACACTGAAGCTTTCTTT
.	TRBV7-9	TRBD1	TRBJ2-5	CASSSGQKKGETQYF	TGTGCCAGCAGCTCGGGACAGAAAAAAGGAGAGACCCAGTACTTC
.	TRBV19	.	TRBJ2-7	CASSAYRLDEQYF	TGTGCCAGTAGTGCCTATCGATTAGACGAGCAGTACTTC